One sample yielded the 29 T cell receptor beta chains listed below, sequenced in a study of blood T cell repertoires in COVID-19. The table came from immunoSEQ multiplex PCR; TCRdb's copy has only in-frame clones and leaves some out. The sample holds under 300,000 clones, about 85% seen once. The specimen sequenced was peripheral blood. Receptor source: a man aged 55 to 70 who had recovered from COVID-19.

The chain uses TRBV7-7 and TRBJ2-1; 8 nucleotides line up with TRBD1. CDR3 length: 16 residues. Losses at the gene ends were 5 bases for V and 6 bases for J; bases not matched to a gene: 12. The germline V gene encodes CDR1 SSHAT and CDR2 FNYEAQ (reference sequence). In nucleotides, the CDR3 is TGTGCCAGCAGCCCAACCCCAGGGGGCGTTAGCAATGAGCAGTTCTTC. Encoded protein: CASSPTPGGVSNEQFF.

The chain combines TRBV6-5 with TRBJ2-5; 7 nucleotides agree with TRBD1. Per germline, CDR1 MNHEY and CDR2 SVGAGI. Losses at the gene ends were 7 bases for V and 7 bases for J; bases not matched to a gene: 15. There are 15 residues in the CDR3. CDR3 in DNA: TGTGCCAGCAAGGCGACAGGGCCCCTGGTTGGGACCCAGTACTTC. Its translation: CASKATGPLVGTQYF.

The V and J genes are TRBV2 and TRBJ1-5; D call uncertain. CDR1 is SNHLY, CDR2 FYNNEI, per germline. Trimming cost V 10 bases and J 9 bases, with 19 bases left between them. There are 13 residues in the CDR3. CDR3 protein: CATRWEGHSPQHF. CDR3 bases: TGTGCCACCCGTTGGGAGGGTCATTCGCCCCAGCATTTT.

The rearrangement uses TRBV7-9 and TRBJ2-5, with 7 bases lining up with TRBD1. Germline CDR1 is SEHNR and CDR2 is FQNEAQ (reference sequence). V lost 8 bases and J lost 2; bases outside the gene matches: 5. CDR3 size: 13 residues. The DNA of the CDR3 is TGTGCCAGCCACGGGACAGTACAAGAGACCCAGTACTTC. It specifies CASHGTVQETQYF.

The rearrangement joins TRBV5-1 to TRBJ1-2; 8 nucleotides match TRBD1. The length of the CDR3 is 16 residues. Trimming took 0 bases from V and 0 from J; bases not matched to a gene: 4. Germline V lookup: CDR1 SGHRS, CDR2 YFSETQ. CDR3 amino acids: CASSLDPDRANYGYTF. The CDR3 region has the DNA TGCGCCAGCAGCTTGGATCCGGACAGGGCTAACTATGGCTACACCTTC.

V is TRBV19 and J is TRBJ1-3; no reliable D call. This CDR3 spans 15 amino acids. Germline CDR1 is LNHDA and CDR2 is SQIVND (reference sequence). The V gene lost 1 base and the J gene lost 1 base, with 8 bases spanning the gap. CDR3 sequence reads: CASSIAAGSGNTIYF. The CDR3 region has the DNA TGTGCCAGTAGTATAGCTGCGGGGTCTGGAAACACCATATATTTT.

CDR3: CASSQAVSSYNSPLHF. Written as DNA, the CDR3 is TGTGCCAGCAGCCAGGCGGTAAGCTCCTATAATTCACCCCTCCACTTT. V and J are TRBV3-1 (or the pseudogene TRBV3-2) and TRBJ1-6; D is uncertain. This CDR3 is built from 16 residues. With 3 bases removed from V and 0 bases from J, the gap between germline ends came to 9 bases. The germline CDR1 and CDR2 sequences are LGHDT and YNNKEL (reference sequence).

The J gene is TRBJ2-3, the V gene TRBV7-7, with 16 bases identical to TRBD2. The CDR3 length is 18 residues. The J segment lost 11 bases and the V segment lost 6 bases, leaving 17 bases of the junction unmatched. The germline V gene has CDR1 SSHAT and CDR2 FNYEAQ (reference sequence). The CDR3 here is CASSPRDSGTSGGARQYF. The CDR3 DNA is TGTGCCAGCAGTCCCAGGGACTCCGGGACTAGCGGGGGGGCTCGGCAGTATTTT.

The gene calls are TRBV5-1 and TRBJ2-5; tentatively, D is TRBD1 (6 bases). V lost 0 bases to trimming and J lost 0 bases, with 18 bases between them. The CDR3 has 18 residues. Germline assignment: CDR1 SGHRS and CDR2 YFSETQ. This CDR3 reads CASSLGTLRDTHQETQYF. The CDR3 bases are TGCGCCAGCAGCTTGGGTACCCTCCGGGACACCCACCAAGAGACCCAGTACTTC.

This chain links TRBV29-1 with TRBJ2-4, with 9 positions matching TRBD1. The CDR3 runs 15 residues. V shed 4 bases, J shed 6 bases, and the junction held 10 bases outside the gene matches. Germline CDR1 is SQVTM and CDR2 is ANQGSEA. Here the CDR3 DNA reads TGCAGCGTTGTACAAGGGGGACAGGGCGGAAACATTCAGTACTTC. Translating gives CSVVQGGQGGNIQYF.

The chain has TRBV24-1 and TRBJ2-3, with TRBD2 matching 7 bases. The ends lost 0 bases at V and 3 bases at J; junction bases unmatched: 5. Germline CDR1 reads KGHDR; CDR2 reads SFDVKD. The CDR3 loop spans 16 amino acids. CDR3 nucleotides: TGTGCCACCAGTGATTTGAGGGAGGGGCGGACAGATACGCAGTATTTT. This sequence encodes CATSDLREGRTDTQYF.

The V gene is TRBV7-9, the J gene TRBJ2-1; TRBD2 agrees at 8 bases. Trimming removed 2 bases from V and 5 bases from J; junction bases left unmatched: 5. CDR1 SEHNR and CDR2 FQNEAQ come from the germline V gene (reference sequence). This CDR3 is 15 amino acids long. CDR3 bases: TGTGCCAGCAGCTTAACACTAGCGGAAAACAATGAGCAGTTCTTC. Amino acids: CASSLTLAENNEQFF.

This clone was seen just once. The V and J genes are TRBV2 and TRBJ2-7, with TRBD1 matching over 7 bases. Trimming took 1 base from V and 2 from J; bases not matched to a gene: 5. This CDR3 spans 15 amino acids. The germline CDR1 and CDR2 sequences are SNHLY and FYNNEI. CDR3 coding DNA: TGTGCCAGCAGTGAAGGAAGGACAGGCCCCTACGAGCAGTACGTC. It codes for CASSEGRTGPYEQYV.

J is TRBJ1-2 and V is TRBV2, with 7 bases fitting TRBD1. This CDR3 is 14 amino acids long. V was clipped by 9 bases and J by 4 bases; unmatched bases: 11. The germline CDR1 and CDR2 sequences are SNHLY and FYNNEI. This CDR3 is CARRNRDSGYGYTF. The CDR3 DNA reads TGTGCCAGACGAAACCGGGACAGCGGCTATGGCTACACCTTC.

The J gene is TRBJ1-2, the V gene TRBV5-1; a weak D match, TRBD1 (5 bases). V was trimmed by 2 bases and J by 7 bases, leaving 6 bases between them. Germline V gene data show CDR1 as SGHRS and CDR2 as YFSETQ. The CDR3 sequence is 11 residues long. The CDR3 protein is CASSFGGGYTF. The DNA for the CDR3 is TGCGCCAGCAGCTTCGGGGGTGGCTACACCTTC.

The chain combines TRBV18 with TRBJ1-4, with 8 bases aligning to TRBD1. This CDR3 comprises 14 residues. V lost 2 bases to trimming and J lost 7 bases; unmatched junction nucleotides: 3. Looked up from germline, CDR1 is KGHSH and CDR2 is LQKENI. CDR3 nucleotides: TGTGCCAGCTCACCAAACAGGGGGAGTGAAAAACTGTTTTTT. As protein: CASSPNRGSEKLFF.

This clone was counted a single time. V is TRBV20-1 and J is TRBJ1-2; D remains unclear. V lost 3 bases to trimming and J lost 8 bases, with 25 bases between them. There are 16 residues in the CDR3. From germline, CDR1 is DFQATT and CDR2 SNEGSKA (reference sequence). CDR3 amino acids: CSASAPTPLGVVGYTF. Here the CDR3 DNA reads TGCAGTGCTAGTGCCCCCACCCCGCTCGGGGTGGTAGGCTACACCTTC.

The chain combines TRBV6-5 with TRBJ1-3; 7 bases line up with TRBD1. The CDR3 totals 13 residues. Germline V gene sequence: CDR1 MNHEY, CDR2 SVGAGI. V lost 6 bases to trimming and J lost 7 bases; unmatched junction nucleotides: 6. The CDR3 sequence is CASRGQNSNTIYF. CDR3 coding DNA: TGTGCCAGCAGGGGACAGAACAGCAACACCATATATTTT.

The rearrangement links TRBV7-9 to TRBJ1-2; D possibly corresponds to TRBD1 (6 bases). The CDR3 is made up of 12 amino acids. V lost 3 bases and J lost 6, with 8 bases in between. Per the germline V gene, CDR1 is SEHNR and CDR2 is FQNEAQ (reference sequence). The CDR3: CASSLGADGYTF. In DNA, the CDR3 is TGTGCCAGCAGCTTGGGGGCTGATGGCTACACCTTC.

This clone appeared a single time. The genes are TRBV6-5 and TRBJ1-4; D not certain. V was clipped by 8 bases and J by 5 bases, with 9 bases between them. CDR1 is MNHEY and CDR2 is SVGAGI in the germline V gene. This CDR3 region has 12 residues. The CDR3 region has the DNA TGTGCCAGCCTCGACTACAATGAAAAACTGTTTTTT. Protein sequence: CASLDYNEKLFF.

The J gene is TRBJ1-3, the V gene TRBV6-6; D gene uncertain. The CDR3 loop spans 15 amino acids. Germline assignment: CDR1 MNHNY and CDR2 SVGAGI (reference sequence). V lost 5 bases, J lost 1 base, and 12 bases lay in between. CDR3 in amino acids: CASSPEAFSGNTIYF. CDR3 coding DNA: TGTGCCAGCAGTCCTGAAGCGTTTTCTGGAAACACCATATATTTT.

The chain has TRBV7-8 and TRBJ2-7, with a weak D call TRBD1 (5 bases). Per the germline V gene, CDR1 is SGHVS and CDR2 is FQNEAQ. There are 13 residues in the CDR3. The V gene lost 1 base and the J gene lost 7 bases, with 11 bases spanning the gap. CDR3 region: CASSLGQGNEQYF. The CDR3 DNA reads TGTGCCAGCAGCTTAGGGCAGGGTAATGAGCAGTACTTC.

V and J are TRBV5-1 and TRBJ1-1; no firm D call. V lost 1 base, J lost 9 bases, and 22 bases lay in between. The CDR3 consists of 16 residues. Germline V gives CDR1 SGHRS, CDR2 YFSETQ. The CDR3 DNA reads TGCGCCAGCAGCTTGCTCGCCGCGCAACCGGGAGCCAAAGCTTTCTTT. This codes for CASSLLAAQPGAKAFF.

This clone was observed a few times. V usage is TRBV20-1 and J usage is TRBJ2-5, with no clear D. The CDR3 consists of 13 residues. CDR1 and CDR2 (germline): DFQATT, SNEGSKA (reference sequence). Trimming pared 3 bases from V and 2 bases from J, leaving 10 bases between. The CDR3 DNA reads as TGCAGTGCTAGTCGAGAGACACAAGAGACCCAGTACTTC. This codes for CSASRETQETQYF.

The chain links TRBV11-3 to TRBJ2-1; TRBD2 agrees at 7 bases. CDR3 length equals 15 residues. The germline V gene encodes CDR1 SGHNT and CDR2 YENEEA. Unmatched junction bases numbered 6, after V lost 3 bases and J lost 4 bases. CDR3: CASSLAPGGYNEQFF. The CDR3 region has the DNA TGTGCCAGCAGCTTGGCTCCGGGAGGATACAATGAGCAGTTCTTC.

The rearrangement links TRBV19 to TRBJ2-3, with a weak D call TRBD1 (6 bases). The V end was cut by 2 bases, the J end by 8 bases, with 14 bases between. The germline CDR1 and CDR2 sequences are LNHDA and SQIVND (reference sequence). The CDR3 totals 14 residues. Here the CDR3 reads CASSISRTARTQYF. CDR3 nucleotide sequence: TGTGCCAGTAGTATATCCCGGACAGCTCGTACGCAGTATTTT. The complete variable domain, with remaining parts taken from reference TRBV19 and TRBJ2-3, reads DGGITQSPKYLFRKEGQNVTLSCEQNLNHDAMYWYRQDPGQGLRLIYYSQIVNDFQKGDIAEGYSVSREKKESFPLTVTSAQKNPTAFYLCASSISRTARTQYFGPGTRLTVL.

This clone was observed a single time. V and J are TRBV5-1 and TRBJ2-5, with 11 bases matching TRBD2. Germline V lookup: CDR1 SGHRS, CDR2 YFSETQ. V lost 4 bases and J lost 1; bases outside the gene matches: 18. This CDR3 has 20 amino acids. The CDR3 spells CASSDQKTSGAFMLQETQYF. CDR3 DNA: TGCGCCAGCAGCGATCAGAAGACTAGCGGGGCTTTCATGCTCCAAGAGACCCAGTACTTC.

The chain is built from TRBV10-2 and TRBJ2-1, with D possibly TRBD2 on 6 matching bases. Germline CDR1 reads WSHSY; CDR2 reads SAAADI. V shed 8 bases and J shed 1 base, with 9 bases lying between them. The CDR3 covers 13 residues. The CDR3 here is CASRAGSYNEQFF. For the CDR3, the DNA is TGCGCCAGCCGGGCGGGGTCCTACAATGAGCAGTTCTTC.

The V gene is TRBV11-2, the J gene TRBJ2-7; 8 bases match TRBD1. Germline lookup yields CDR1 SGHAT and CDR2 FQNNGV. The CDR3 contains 13 residues. Germline trimming cut 5 bases from V and 4 bases from J; bases unmatched to any gene: 4. Here the CDR3 reads CASSVDRVYEQYV. In DNA form, the CDR3 reads TGTGCCAGCAGCGTGGACAGGGTATACGAGCAGTACGTC.